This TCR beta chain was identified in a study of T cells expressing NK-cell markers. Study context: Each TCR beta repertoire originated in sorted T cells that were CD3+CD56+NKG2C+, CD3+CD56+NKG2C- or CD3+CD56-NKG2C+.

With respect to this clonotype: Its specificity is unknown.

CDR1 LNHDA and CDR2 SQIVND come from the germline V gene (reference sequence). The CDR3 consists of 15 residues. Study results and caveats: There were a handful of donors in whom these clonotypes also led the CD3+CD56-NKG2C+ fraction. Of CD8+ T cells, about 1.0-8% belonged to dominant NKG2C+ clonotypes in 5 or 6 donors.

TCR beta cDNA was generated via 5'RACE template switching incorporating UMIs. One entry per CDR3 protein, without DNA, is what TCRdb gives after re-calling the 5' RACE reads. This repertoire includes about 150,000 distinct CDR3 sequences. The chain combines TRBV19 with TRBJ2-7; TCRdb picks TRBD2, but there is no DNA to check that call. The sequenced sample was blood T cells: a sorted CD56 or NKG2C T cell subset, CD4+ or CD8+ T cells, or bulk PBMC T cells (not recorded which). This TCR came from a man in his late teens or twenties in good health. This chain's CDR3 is CASSMPAESPYEQYF.